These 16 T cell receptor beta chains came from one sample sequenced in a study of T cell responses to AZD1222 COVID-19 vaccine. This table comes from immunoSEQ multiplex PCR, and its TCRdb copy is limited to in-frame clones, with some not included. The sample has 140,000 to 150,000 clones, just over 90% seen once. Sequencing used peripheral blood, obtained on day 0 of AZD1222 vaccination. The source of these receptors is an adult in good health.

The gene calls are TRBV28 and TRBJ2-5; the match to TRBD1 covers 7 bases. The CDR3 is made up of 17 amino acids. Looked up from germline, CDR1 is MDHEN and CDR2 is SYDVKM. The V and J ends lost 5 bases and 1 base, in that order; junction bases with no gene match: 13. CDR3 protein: CASSPQGVWFSQETQYF. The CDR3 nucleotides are TGTGCCAGCAGTCCGCAGGGGGTTTGGTTTAGCCAAGAGACCCAGTACTTC.

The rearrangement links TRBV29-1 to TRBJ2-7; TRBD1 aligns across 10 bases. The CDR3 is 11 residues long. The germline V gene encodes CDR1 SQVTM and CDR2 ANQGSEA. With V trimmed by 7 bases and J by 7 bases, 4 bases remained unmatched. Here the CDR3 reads CSGRTGGEQYF. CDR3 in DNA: TGCAGCGGCAGGACAGGGGGGGAGCAGTACTTC.

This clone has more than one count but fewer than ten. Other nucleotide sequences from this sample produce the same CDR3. The CDR3 nucleotides read TGTGCCTGGAGTTTCCAGGGGAACTATGGCTACACCTTC. This encodes CAWSFQGNYGYTF. This chain joins TRBV30 and TRBJ1-2, with D tentatively TRBD1 (6 bases). Deletions cut 2 bases from V and 2 bases from J, with 9 bases between. CDR1 GTSNPN and CDR2 SVGIG come from the germline V gene (reference sequence). CDR3 length: 13 residues.

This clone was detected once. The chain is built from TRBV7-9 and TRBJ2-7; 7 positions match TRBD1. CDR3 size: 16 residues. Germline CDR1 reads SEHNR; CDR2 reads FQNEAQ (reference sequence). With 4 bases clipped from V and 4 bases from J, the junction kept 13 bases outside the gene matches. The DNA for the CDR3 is TGTGCCAGCAGCTCGAAGGGGGACAGAAGTTCATACGAGCAGTACTTC. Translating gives CASSSKGDRSSYEQYF.

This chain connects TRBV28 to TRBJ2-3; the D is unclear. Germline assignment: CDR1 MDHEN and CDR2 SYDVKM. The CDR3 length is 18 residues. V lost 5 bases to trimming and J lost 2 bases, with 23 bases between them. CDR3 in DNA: TGTGCCAGCAGTCCAAAAGACGGAGCACGGTACGTCACAGATACGCAGTATTTT. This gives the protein CASSPKDGARYVTDTQYF. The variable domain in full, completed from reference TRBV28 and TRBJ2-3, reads DVKVTQSSRYLVKRTGEKVFLECVQDMDHENMFWYRQDPGLGLRLIYFSYDVKMKEKGDIPEGYSVSREKKERFSLILESASTNQTSMYLCASSPKDGARYVTDTQYFGPGTRLTVL.

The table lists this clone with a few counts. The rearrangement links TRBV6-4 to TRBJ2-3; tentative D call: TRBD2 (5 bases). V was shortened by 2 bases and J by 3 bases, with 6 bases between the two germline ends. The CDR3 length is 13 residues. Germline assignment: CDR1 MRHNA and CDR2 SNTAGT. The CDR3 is CASSDRETDTQYF. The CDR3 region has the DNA TGTGCCAGCAGTGACCGGGAAACAGATACGCAGTATTTT.

CDR3 DNA sequence: TGTGCCAGCTCACTTGGATTGGCCAAAAACATTCAGTACTTC. Its protein product is CASSLGLAKNIQYF. J is TRBJ2-4 and V is TRBV18; no clear D. This CDR3 has 14 residues. V was clipped by 4 bases and J by 1 base, with 8 bases between them. The germline V gene encodes CDR1 KGHSH and CDR2 LQKENI.

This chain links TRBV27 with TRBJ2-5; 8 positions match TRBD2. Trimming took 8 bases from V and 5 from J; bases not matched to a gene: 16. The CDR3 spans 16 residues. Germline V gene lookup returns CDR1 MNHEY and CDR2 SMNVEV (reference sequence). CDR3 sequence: CASQGLSRGAGETQYF. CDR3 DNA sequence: TGTGCCAGCCAGGGTCTCTCGCGGGGGGCGGGCGAGACCCAGTACTTC.

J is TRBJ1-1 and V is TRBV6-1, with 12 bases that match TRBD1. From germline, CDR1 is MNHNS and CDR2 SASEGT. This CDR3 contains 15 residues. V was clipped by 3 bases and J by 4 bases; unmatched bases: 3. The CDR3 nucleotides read TGTGCCAGCAGTGAGGGGACAGGGGGCGGCACTGAAGCTTTCTTT. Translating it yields CASSEGTGGGTEAFF.

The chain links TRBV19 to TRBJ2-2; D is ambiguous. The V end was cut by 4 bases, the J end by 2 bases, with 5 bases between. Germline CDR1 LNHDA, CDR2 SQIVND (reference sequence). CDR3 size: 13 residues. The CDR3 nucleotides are TGTGCCAGTAGTAGTGCTAACACCGGGGAGCTGTTTTTT. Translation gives CASSSANTGELFF. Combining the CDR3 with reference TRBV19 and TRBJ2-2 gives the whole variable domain DGGITQSPKYLFRKEGQNVTLSCEQNLNHDAMYWYRQDPGQGLRLIYYSQIVNDFQKGDIAEGYSVSREKKESFPLTVTSAQKNPTAFYLCASSSANTGELFFGEGSRLTVL.

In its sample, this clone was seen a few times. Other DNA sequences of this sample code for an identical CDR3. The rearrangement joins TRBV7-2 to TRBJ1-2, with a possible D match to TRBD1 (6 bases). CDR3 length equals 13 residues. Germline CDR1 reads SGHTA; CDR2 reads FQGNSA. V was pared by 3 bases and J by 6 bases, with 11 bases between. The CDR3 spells CASSLNGGDGYTF. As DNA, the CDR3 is TGTGCCAGCAGCTTGAACGGGGGCGATGGCTACACCTTC.

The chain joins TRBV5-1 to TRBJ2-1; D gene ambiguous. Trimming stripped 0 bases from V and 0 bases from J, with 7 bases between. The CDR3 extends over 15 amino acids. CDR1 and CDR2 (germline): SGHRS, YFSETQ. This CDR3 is CASSLEGFSYNEQFF. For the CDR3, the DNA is TGCGCCAGCAGCTTGGAAGGATTCTCCTACAATGAGCAGTTCTTC. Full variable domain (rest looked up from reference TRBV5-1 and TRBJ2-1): KAGVTQTPRYLIKTRGQQVTLSCSPISGHRSVSWYQQTPGQGLQFLFEYFSETQRNKGNFPGRFSGRQFSNSRSEMNVSTLELGDSALYLCASSLEGFSYNEQFFGPGTRLTVL.

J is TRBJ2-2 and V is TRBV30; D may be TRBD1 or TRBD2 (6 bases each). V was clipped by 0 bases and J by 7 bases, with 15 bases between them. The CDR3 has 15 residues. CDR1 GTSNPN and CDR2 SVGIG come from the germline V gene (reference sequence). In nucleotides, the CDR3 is TGTGCCTGGAGTGTACTTGGAGGGGGAGGCGGGGAGCTGTTTTTT. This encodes CAWSVLGGGGGELFF.

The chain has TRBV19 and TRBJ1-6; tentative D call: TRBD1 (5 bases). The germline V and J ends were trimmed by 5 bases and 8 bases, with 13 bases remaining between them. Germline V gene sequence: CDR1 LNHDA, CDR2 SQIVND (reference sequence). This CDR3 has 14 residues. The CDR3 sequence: CASSYEQVYSPLHF. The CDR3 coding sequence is TGTGCCAGTAGTTACGAACAGGTATATTCACCCCTCCACTTT.

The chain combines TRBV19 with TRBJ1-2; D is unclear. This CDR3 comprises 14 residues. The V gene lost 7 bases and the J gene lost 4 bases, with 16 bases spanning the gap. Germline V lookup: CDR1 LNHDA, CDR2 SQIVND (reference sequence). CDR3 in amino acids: CASNQDSVTYGYTF. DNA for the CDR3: TGTGCCAGTAACCAGGATAGTGTTACCTATGGCTACACCTTC.

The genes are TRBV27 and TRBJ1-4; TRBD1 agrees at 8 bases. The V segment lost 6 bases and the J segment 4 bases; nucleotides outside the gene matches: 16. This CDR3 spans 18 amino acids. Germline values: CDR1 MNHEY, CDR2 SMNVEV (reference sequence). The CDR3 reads CASRFLSPGQGLNEKLFF. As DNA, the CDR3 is TGTGCCAGCAGATTTCTGTCTCCTGGACAGGGCCTTAATGAAAAACTGTTTTTT.